These 25 T cell receptor beta chains share one sample of origin, sequenced in a study of molecular identifiers for immune sequencing clone quantification. TCRdb independently ran MiXCR on the PCR reads; one entry per CDR3 protein. The data contain around 470,000 distinct CDR3 sequences, 20% to 25% of them singletons. What was sequenced was naive CD8+ T cells from blood, with Jurkat cell RNA spiked in. Subset given: FACS-sorted CD8+CD4-CCR7+CD45RA+ naive T cells. The receptor set was obtained from a human donor in good health. Some libraries in this study had Jurkat cell RNA spiked in.

This clonotype was recorded at least ten times. This chain uses TRBV12-3 or TRBV12-4 with TRBJ1-2; 7 bases agree with TRBD1. The CDR3 consists of 14 residues. V dropped 1 base and J dropped 5; count of bases not matched to a gene: 4. The CDR3 DNA is TGTGCCAGCAGTTTAGGGGGGACAGCATATGGCTACACCTTC. This sequence encodes CASSLGGTAYGYTF.

This chain links TRBV28 with TRBJ2-3; TRBD2 matches at 8 bases. The CDR3 consists of 21 residues. The junction had 25 bases not matched to a gene; V was cut back by 4 bases and J by 4 bases. The germline V gene encodes CDR1 MDHEN and CDR2 SYDVKM. The CDR3: CASSYSPWGSGKPVIPDTQYF. In DNA, the CDR3 is TGTGCCAGCAGTTACTCCCCCTGGGGTAGCGGGAAACCAGTCATCCCAGATACGCAGTATTTT.

Concerning this clonotype itself: Given a much more abundant clone one base away, this may be a read error. The rearrangement uses TRBV7-2 and TRBJ2-1, with D possibly being TRBD1 (6 bases). The CDR3 sequence is 16 residues long. V lost 8 bases, J lost 6 bases, and 23 bases lay in between. The germline gives CDR1 SGHTA, CDR2 FQGNSA. The CDR3 sequence is CASGSPGQMVGNEQFF. CDR3 coding DNA: TGTGCCAGCGGCTCGCCGGGACAAATGGTCGGCAATGAGCAGTTCTTC.

This rearrangement joins TRBV19 to TRBJ2-4; D is unresolved. Germline lookup yields CDR1 LNHDA and CDR2 SQIVND (reference sequence). V gave up 1 base and J gave up 6 bases, with 10 bases separating them. The CDR3 sequence is 14 residues long. This chain's CDR3 is CASSIGPTGNIQYF. The DNA for the CDR3 is TGTGCCAGTAGTATAGGACCGACTGGAAACATTCAGTACTTC.

V and J are TRBV28 and TRBJ1-6, with D hard to call. The CDR3 loop spans 14 amino acids. Germline values: CDR1 MDHEN, CDR2 SYDVKM. The V and J ends lost 7 bases and 6 bases respectively, with 13 bases between them. Written as DNA, the CDR3 is TGTGCCAGCAACTCGGGATTTCTTAATTCACCCCTCCACTTT. Protein sequence: CASNSGFLNSPLHF.

On this clonotype: A much larger clone differs from this one at a single base, so this may be a read error. This chain connects TRBV3-1 to TRBJ2-7; TRBD2 matches at 8 bases. The CDR3 is 15 residues long. V shed 0 bases and J 4 bases; nucleotides not matched to a gene: 5. Germline assignment: CDR1 LGHDT and CDR2 YNNKEL (reference sequence). CDR3: CASSQDGGRRYEQYF. The CDR3 region has the DNA TGTGCCAGCAGCCAAGACGGCGGGAGGAGGTACGAGCAGTACTTC.

The chain uses TRBV20-1 and TRBJ2-1; D is unresolved. Between the trimmed V and J ends, which lost 0 bases and 4 bases, there was a span of 13 bases. The CDR3 sequence is 15 residues long. Germline CDR1 is DFQATT and CDR2 is SNEGSKA (reference sequence). The CDR3 coding sequence is TGCAGTGCTAGAGAGTACTCGACATCTTACAATGAGCAGTTCTTC. Protein sequence: CSAREYSTSYNEQFF.

Comment on this clonotype: A much larger clone differs from this one at a single base, so this may be a read error. The chain recombines TRBV13 with TRBJ2-3; D remains ambiguous. Germline assignment: CDR1 PRHDT and CDR2 FYEKMQ (reference sequence). The CDR3 covers 15 residues. Trimming took off 5 bases at V and 4 bases at J, with 16 bases between the two ends. The CDR3: CASSQTRANADTQYF. CDR3 nucleotide sequence: TGTGCCAGCAGCCAAACCCGGGCCAACGCAGATACGCAGTATTTT.

Comment on this clonotype: Since a much larger clone is just one base distant, this may be a read error. The rearrangement joins TRBV20-1 to TRBJ2-7; 11 nucleotides match TRBD2. The germline V gene has CDR1 DFQATT and CDR2 SNEGSKA (reference sequence). The CDR3 totals 15 residues. The CDR3 DNA follows: TGCAGTGCTGGAGAGGGGACTAGCGGCCCCTACGAGCAGTACTTC. It is translated as CSAGEGTSGPYEQYF.

This clonotype came up a few times. The V and J genes are TRBV7-9 and TRBJ2-7, with unresolved D. Trimming left V 5 bases short and J 2 bases short, with 10 bases between. The CDR3 sequence is 13 residues long. Germline CDR1 and CDR2: SEHNR and FQNEAQ (reference sequence). This CDR3 reads CASSLDGPYEQYF. CDR3 coding DNA: TGTGCCAGCAGCCTCGACGGACCCTACGAGCAGTACTTC.

The rearrangement links TRBV2 to TRBJ1-1, with TRBD1 as a possible D gene (5 bases). V was pared by 3 bases and J by 3 bases, with 8 bases between. Germline V gives CDR1 SNHLY, CDR2 FYNNEI. The length of the CDR3 is 13 residues. The chain's CDR3 is CASSEGPYTEAFF. As DNA, the CDR3 is TGTGCCAGCAGTGAGGGGCCCTACACTGAAGCTTTCTTT. Filled out from reference TRBV2 and TRBJ1-1, the complete variable domain reads EPEVTQTPSHQVTQMGQEVILRCVPISNHLYFYWYRQILGQKVEFLVSFYNNEISEKSEIFDDQFSVERPDGSNFTLKIRSTKLEDSAMYFCASSEGPYTEAFFGQGTRLTVV.

This chain connects TRBV27 to TRBJ2-1; TRBD2 aligns across 9 bases. The CDR3 is 15 amino acids. Germline-derived CDR1 and CDR2 are MNHEY and SMNVEV (reference sequence). V lost 3 bases and J lost 5; bases outside the gene matches: 5. The CDR3 reads CASSLATSGHNEQFF. CDR3 sequence (DNA): TGTGCCAGCAGTTTGGCGACTAGCGGCCACAATGAGCAGTTCTTC.

Of note for this clonotype: Being one base from a much bigger clone, this may be a read error. This likely comes from a read error, as the CDR3 has no conserved phenylalanine or tryptophan at its end. V and J are TRBV7-9 and TRBJ2-5, with D possibly being TRBD1 (6 bases). Germline CDR1 and CDR2: SEHNR and FQNEAQ (reference sequence). V lost 5 bases, J lost 5 bases, and 18 bases lay in between. This CDR3 region has 15 residues. The CDR3 bases are TGTGCCAGCAGCGGTCGGGACACCCATCTCGAGACCCAGTACCTC. It translates to CASSGRDTHLETQYL.

This clonotype was seen at least ten times. The CDR3 bases are TGTGCCAGCCGACCAGGACAGGGACCGACCGGGGAGCTGTTTTTT. It yields the protein CASRPGQGPTGELFF. The genes are TRBV12-3 or TRBV12-4 and TRBJ2-2, with 8 bases fitting TRBD1. V lost 8 bases and J lost 5; bases outside the gene matches: 10. The CDR3 extends over 15 amino acids.

Comments on this clonotype: Sequence at one end of the junction differs from germline and may be a read error. This chain joins TRBV4-3 and TRBJ1-1; D call uncertain. The CDR3 runs to 16 residues. Per germline, CDR1 LGHNA and CDR2 YSLEER. CDR3 bases: TGCGCCAGCAGCCAAGGTATAAGGACCTCCCAAACTGAAGCTTCCTTT. Its protein is CASSQGIRTSQTEASF.

Points on this clonotype: A much larger clonotype is one base distant, so this may be a read error. The chain carries TRBV7-2 and TRBJ1-6; D uncertain. CDR1 SGHTA and CDR2 FQGNSA come from the germline V gene. The length of the CDR3 is 13 residues. The CDR3 sequence is CASSLEQNSLLHF. The CDR3 bases are TGTGCCAGCAGCTTAGAACAGAATTCACTCCTCCACTTT.

The V gene is TRBV9, the J gene TRBJ2-1; D is unresolved. V was clipped by 4 bases and J by 3 bases, with 11 bases between them. The CDR3 is made up of 14 amino acids. CDR1 is SGDLS and CDR2 is YYNGEE in the germline V gene. DNA of the CDR3: TGTGCCAGCAGCCCCCTCTCGGACTACAATGAGCAGTTCTTC. Translation gives CASSPLSDYNEQFF.

This clonotype was recorded at least ten times. The V call is TRBV7-9, the J call TRBJ1-1; D not resolved. The CDR3 totals 13 residues. Per germline, CDR1 SEHNR and CDR2 FQNEAQ (reference sequence). Trimming removed 2 bases at V and 10 bases at J, with 14 bases between. The CDR3 nucleotides read TGTGCCAGCAGCTTATCATCGGGGTTTGGAGCTTTCTTT. It is translated as CASSLSSGFGAFF.

In this sample, this clonotype turned up many times. The chain employs TRBV19 and TRBJ2-2; D is unresolved. Trimming stripped 0 bases from V and 0 bases from J, with 14 bases between. The CDR3 loop spans 18 amino acids. Germline CDR1 reads LNHDA; CDR2 reads SQIVND (reference sequence). CDR3 nucleotide sequence: TGTGCCAGTAGTATAGATGACTTGGTGTCCGCGAACACCGGGGAGCTGTTTTTT. This sequence encodes CASSIDDLVSANTGELFF.

This clonotype was found once. The junction departs from the called germline gene at one end, perhaps through a read error. This chain's CDR3 is CASSPLSAQAQSYGQYF. CDR3 DNA sequence: TGCGCCAGCAGCCCACTCTCAGCGCAGGCACAATCCTACGGGCAGTACTTC. This chain uses TRBV5-1 with TRBJ2-7; no clear D. Germline V lookup: CDR1 SGHRS, CDR2 YFSETQ. The CDR3 length is 17 residues. Using reference TRBV5-1 and TRBJ2-7 for the parts outside the CDR3, the full variable domain is KAGVTQTPRYLIKTRGQQVTLSCSPISGHRSVSWYQQTPGQGLQFLFEYFSETQRNKGNFPGRFSGRQFSNSRSEMNVSTLELGDSALYLCASSPLSAQAQSYGQYFGPGTRLTVT.

This chain connects TRBV6-2 or TRBV6-3 to TRBJ2-1; no reliable D call. The CDR3 runs 15 residues. V was cut by 5 bases and J by 3 bases, with 14 bases left in between. Germline CDR1 MNHEY, CDR2 SVGEGT. Written as DNA, the CDR3 is TGTGCCAGCAGTGACGGCTTAGGATACTACAATGAGCAGTTCTTC. It yields the protein CASSDGLGYYNEQFF.

This clonotype came up many times. The chain joins TRBV29-1 to TRBJ2-3, with 8 bases lining up with TRBD1. Germline CDR1 is SQVTM and CDR2 is ANQGSEA. V was pared by 3 bases and J by 5 bases, with 4 bases of the junction left unmatched. The CDR3 has 13 residues. This chain's CDR3 is CSVDGQGEDTQYF. Written as DNA, the CDR3 is TGCAGCGTTGACGGACAGGGCGAAGATACGCAGTATTTT.

The V gene is TRBV24-1, the J gene TRBJ1-5, with D perhaps matching TRBD1 (5 bases). The CDR3 has 16 amino acids. V lost 4 bases and J lost 6, with 18 bases in between. Germline lookup yields CDR1 KGHDR and CDR2 SFDVKD. CDR3 coding DNA: TGTGCCACCAGTGACTGGACATCAGGAAAGGGTCAGCCCCAGCATTTT. Translating gives CATSDWTSGKGQPQHF.

Comments on this clonotype: Given a much more abundant clone one base away, this may be a read error. The rearrangement uses TRBV10-3 and TRBJ2-2; D remains ambiguous. This CDR3 region has 12 residues. Per the germline V gene, CDR1 is ENHRY and CDR2 is SYGVKD. Trimming pared 11 bases from V and 4 bases from J, leaving 11 bases between. The CDR3 DNA follows: TGTGCCGTCAAAAAATCCACCGGGGAGCTGTTTTTT. Translated: CAVKKSTGELFF.

This clonotype came up a few times. At one end, the junction sequence differs from germline, possibly due to a read error. The CDR3 reads CASGLVPPRF. CDR3 DNA sequence: TGTGCTAGTGGTTTGGTACCCCCCCGCTTC. The chain employs TRBV12-5 and TRBJ1-2; D is undetermined. The CDR3 extends over 10 amino acids. The V gene's germline CDR1 is LGHNT and CDR2 FRNRAP.